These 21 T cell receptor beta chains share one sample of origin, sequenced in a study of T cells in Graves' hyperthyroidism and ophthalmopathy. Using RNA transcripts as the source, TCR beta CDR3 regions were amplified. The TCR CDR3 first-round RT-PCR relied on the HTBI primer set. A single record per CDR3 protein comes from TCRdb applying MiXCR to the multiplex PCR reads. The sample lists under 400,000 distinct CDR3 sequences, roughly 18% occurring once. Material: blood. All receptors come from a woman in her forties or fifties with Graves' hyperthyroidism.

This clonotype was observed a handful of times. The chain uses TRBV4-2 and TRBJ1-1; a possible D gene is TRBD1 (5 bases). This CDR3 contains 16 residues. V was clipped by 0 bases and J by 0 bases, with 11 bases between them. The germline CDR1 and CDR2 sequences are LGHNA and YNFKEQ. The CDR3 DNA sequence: TGTGCCAGCAGCCAAGATATGGAGACAGTGAACACTGAAGCTTTCTTT. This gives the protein CASSQDMETVNTEAFF.

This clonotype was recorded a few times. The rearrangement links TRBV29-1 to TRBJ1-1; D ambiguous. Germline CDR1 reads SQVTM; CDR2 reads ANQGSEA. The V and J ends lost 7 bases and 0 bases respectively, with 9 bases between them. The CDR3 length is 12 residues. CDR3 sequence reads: CSADGMNTEAFF. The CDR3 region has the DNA TGCAGCGCGGACGGAATGAACACTGAAGCTTTCTTT.

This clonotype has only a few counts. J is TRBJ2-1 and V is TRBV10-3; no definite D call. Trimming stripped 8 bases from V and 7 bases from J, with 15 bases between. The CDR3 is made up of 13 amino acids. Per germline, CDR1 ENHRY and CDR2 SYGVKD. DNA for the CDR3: TGTGCCATCTCGGCGCGGCAGCCTAATGAGCAGTTCTTC. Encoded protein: CAISARQPNEQFF.

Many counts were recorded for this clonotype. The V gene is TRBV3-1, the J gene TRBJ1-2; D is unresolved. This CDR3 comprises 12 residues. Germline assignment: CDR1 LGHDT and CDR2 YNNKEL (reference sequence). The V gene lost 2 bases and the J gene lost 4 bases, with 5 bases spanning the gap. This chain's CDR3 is CASSQPSYGYTF. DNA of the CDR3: TGTGCCAGCAGCCAACCCTCCTATGGCTACACCTTC. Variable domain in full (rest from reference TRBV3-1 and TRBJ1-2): DTAVSQTPKYLVTQMGNDKSIKCEQNLGHDTMYWYKQDSKKFLKIMFSYNNKELIINETVPNRFSPKSPDKAHLNLHINSLELGDSAVYFCASSQPSYGYTFGSGTRLTVV.

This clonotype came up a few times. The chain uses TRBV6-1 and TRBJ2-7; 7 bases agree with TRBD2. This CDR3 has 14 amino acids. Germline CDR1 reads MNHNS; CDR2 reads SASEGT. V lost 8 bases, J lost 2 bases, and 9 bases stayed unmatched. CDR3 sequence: CASGRGLGAYEQYF. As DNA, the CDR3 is TGTGCCAGCGGGAGGGGCCTCGGAGCCTACGAGCAGTACTTC.

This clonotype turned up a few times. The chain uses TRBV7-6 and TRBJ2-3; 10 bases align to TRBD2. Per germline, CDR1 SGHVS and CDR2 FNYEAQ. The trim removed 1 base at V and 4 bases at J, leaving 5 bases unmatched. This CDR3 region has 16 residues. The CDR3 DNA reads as TGTGCCAGCAGCTTAGAGGCTAGCGGGAGCTCAGATACGCAGTATTTT. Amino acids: CASSLEASGSSDTQYF.

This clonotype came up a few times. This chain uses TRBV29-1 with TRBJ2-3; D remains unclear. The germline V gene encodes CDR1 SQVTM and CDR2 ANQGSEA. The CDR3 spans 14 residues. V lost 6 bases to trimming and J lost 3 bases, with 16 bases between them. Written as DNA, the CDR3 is TGCAGCGTGGGTGGGATAGCTGGAACAGATACGCAGTATTTT. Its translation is CSVGGIAGTDTQYF.

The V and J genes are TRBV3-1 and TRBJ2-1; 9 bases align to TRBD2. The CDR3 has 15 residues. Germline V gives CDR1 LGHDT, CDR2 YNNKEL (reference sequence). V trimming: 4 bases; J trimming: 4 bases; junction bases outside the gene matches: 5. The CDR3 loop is CASSPRLAEYNEQFF. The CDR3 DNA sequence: TGTGCCAGCAGCCCCCGACTAGCGGAGTACAATGAGCAGTTCTTC.

CDR3 loop: CASTNSPQVGYTF. Here the CDR3 DNA reads TGTGCCAGCACCAACTCTCCGCAAGTTGGCTACACCTTC. This sequence joins TRBV6-2 or TRBV6-3 and TRBJ1-2; D gene ambiguous. Germline V lookup: CDR1 MNHEY, CDR2 SVGEGT. The V and J ends lost 7 bases and 7 bases respectively, with 16 bases between them. The CDR3 has 13 amino acids.

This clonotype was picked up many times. CDR3 DNA sequence: TGTGCCAGCAGTGAGGTAGACAGGGTTGGAAACACCATATATTTT. Residues: CASSEVDRVGNTIYF. The chain links TRBV6-1 to TRBJ1-3; 7 bases are shared with TRBD1. The CDR3 runs to 15 residues. Trimming cost V 3 bases and J 3 bases; bases outside gene matches: 5. Germline V gene sequence: CDR1 MNHNS, CDR2 SASEGT.

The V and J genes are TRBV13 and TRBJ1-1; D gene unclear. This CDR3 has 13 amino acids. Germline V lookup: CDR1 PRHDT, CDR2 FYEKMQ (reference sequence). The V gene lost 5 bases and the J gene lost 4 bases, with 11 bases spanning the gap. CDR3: CASSPLASTEAFF. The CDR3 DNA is TGTGCCAGCAGCCCCTTGGCAAGCACTGAAGCTTTCTTT.

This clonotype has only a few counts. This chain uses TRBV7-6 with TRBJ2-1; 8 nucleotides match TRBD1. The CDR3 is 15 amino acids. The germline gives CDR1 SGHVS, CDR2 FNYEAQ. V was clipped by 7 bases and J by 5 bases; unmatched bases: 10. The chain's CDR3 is CASIPAAGQDNEQFF. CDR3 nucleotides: TGTGCCAGCATCCCCGCCGCGGGACAGGACAATGAGCAGTTCTTC. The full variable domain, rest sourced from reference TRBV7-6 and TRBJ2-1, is GAGVSQSPRYKVTKRGQDVALRCDPISGHVSLYWYRQALGQGPEFLTYFNYEAQQDKSGLPNDRFSAERPEGSISTLTIQRTEQRDSAMYRCASIPAAGQDNEQFFGPGTRLTVL.

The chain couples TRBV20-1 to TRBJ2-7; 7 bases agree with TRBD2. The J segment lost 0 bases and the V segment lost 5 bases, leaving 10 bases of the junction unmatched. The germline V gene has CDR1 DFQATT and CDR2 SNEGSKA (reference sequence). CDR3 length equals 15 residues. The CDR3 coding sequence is TGCAGTGCTCTAACCTCGACTAGCATCTCCTACGAGCAGTACTTC. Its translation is CSALTSTSISYEQYF.

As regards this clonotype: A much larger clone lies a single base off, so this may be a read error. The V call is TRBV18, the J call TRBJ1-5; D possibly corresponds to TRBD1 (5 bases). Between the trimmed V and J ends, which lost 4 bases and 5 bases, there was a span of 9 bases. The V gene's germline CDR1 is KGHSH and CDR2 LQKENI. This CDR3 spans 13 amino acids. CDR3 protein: CASSLGEDQPQHF. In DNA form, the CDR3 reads TGTGCCAGCTCACTAGGGGAGGATCAGCCCCAGCATTTT.

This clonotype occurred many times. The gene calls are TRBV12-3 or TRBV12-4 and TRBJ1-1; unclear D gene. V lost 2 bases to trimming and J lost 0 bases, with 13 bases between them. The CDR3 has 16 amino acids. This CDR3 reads CASSLRPPEVNTEAFF. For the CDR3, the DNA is TGTGCCAGCAGTTTAAGGCCGCCAGAGGTGAACACTGAAGCTTTCTTT.

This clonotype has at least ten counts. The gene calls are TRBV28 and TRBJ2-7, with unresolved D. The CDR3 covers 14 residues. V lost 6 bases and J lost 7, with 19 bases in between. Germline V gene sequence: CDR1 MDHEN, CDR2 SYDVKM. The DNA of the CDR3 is TGTGCCAGCAGCCCTGACGCGGTGGTCGAGGAGCAGTACTTC. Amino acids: CASSPDAVVEEQYF.

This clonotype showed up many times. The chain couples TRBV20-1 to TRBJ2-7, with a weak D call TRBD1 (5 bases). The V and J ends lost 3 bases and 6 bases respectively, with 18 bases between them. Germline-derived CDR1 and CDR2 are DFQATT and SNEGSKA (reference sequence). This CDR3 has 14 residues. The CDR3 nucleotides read TGCAGTGCTAGCGACAGTGCATCAGGCTCCGAGCAGTACTTC. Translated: CSASDSASGSEQYF.

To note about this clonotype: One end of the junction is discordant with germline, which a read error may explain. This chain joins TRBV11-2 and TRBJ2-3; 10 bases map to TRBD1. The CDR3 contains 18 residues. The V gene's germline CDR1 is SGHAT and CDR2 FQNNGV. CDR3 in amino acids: CASSTPPDRDRGADTQYF. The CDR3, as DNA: TGCGCCAGCAGCACGCCCCCGGACCGGGACAGGGGTGCAGATACGCAGTATTTT.

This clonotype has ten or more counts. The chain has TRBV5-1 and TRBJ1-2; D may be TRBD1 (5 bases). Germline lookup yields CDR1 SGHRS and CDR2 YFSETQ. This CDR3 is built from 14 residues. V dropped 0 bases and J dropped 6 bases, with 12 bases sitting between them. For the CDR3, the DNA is TGCGCCAGCAGCTTGGAGGGAGCAGGGAATGGCTACACCTTC. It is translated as CASSLEGAGNGYTF.

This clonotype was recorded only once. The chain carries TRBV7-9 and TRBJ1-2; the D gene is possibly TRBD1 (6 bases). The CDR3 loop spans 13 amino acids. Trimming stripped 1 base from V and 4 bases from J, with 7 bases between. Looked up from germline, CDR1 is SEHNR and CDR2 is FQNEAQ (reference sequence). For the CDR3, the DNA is TGTGCCAGCAGCTTAGTGGACAGCTATGGCTACACCTTC. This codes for CASSLVDSYGYTF.

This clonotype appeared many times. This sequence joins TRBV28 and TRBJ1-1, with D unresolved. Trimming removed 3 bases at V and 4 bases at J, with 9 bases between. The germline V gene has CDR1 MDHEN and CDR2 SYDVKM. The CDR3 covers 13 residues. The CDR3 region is CASSFGFSTEAFF. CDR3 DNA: TGTGCCAGCAGTTTCGGCTTTAGCACTGAAGCTTTCTTT.